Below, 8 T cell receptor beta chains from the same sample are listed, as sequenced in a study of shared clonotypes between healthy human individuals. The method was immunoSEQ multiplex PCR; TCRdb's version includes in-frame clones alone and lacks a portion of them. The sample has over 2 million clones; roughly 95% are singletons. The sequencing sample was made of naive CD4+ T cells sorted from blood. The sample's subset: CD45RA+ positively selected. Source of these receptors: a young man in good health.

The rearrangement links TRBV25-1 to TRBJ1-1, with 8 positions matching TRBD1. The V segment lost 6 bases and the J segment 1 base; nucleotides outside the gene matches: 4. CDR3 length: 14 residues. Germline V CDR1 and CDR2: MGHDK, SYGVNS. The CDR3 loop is CASRGQGANTEAFF. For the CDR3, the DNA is TGTGCCAGCAGAGGGCAGGGGGCGAACACTGAAGCTTTCTTT. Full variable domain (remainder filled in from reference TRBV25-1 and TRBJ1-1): EADIYQTPRYLVIGTGKKITLECSQTMGHDKMYWYQQDPGMELHLIHYSYGVNSTEKGDLSSESTVSRIRTEHFPLTLESARPSHTSQYLCASRGQGANTEAFFGQGTRLTVV.

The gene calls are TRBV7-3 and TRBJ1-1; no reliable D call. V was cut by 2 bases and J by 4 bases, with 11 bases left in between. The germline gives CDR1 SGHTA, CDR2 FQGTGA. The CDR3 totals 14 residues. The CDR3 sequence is CASSLSGWSTEAFF. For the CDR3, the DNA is TGTGCCAGCAGCTTATCAGGCTGGAGCACTGAAGCTTTCTTT.

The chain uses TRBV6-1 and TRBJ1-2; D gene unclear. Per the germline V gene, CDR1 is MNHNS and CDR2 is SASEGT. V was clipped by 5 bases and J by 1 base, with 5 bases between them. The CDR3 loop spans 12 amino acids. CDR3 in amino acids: CASSQNNYGYTF. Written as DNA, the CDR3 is TGTGCCAGCAGTCAGAATAACTATGGCTACACCTTC.

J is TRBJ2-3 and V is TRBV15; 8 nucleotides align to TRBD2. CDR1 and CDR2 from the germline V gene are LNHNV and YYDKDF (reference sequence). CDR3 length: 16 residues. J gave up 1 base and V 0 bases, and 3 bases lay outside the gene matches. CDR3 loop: CATSREAGAGTDTQYF. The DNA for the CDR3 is TGTGCCACCAGCAGAGAAGCGGGGGCTGGCACAGATACGCAGTATTTT.

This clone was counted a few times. The CDR3 DNA sequence: TGTGCCAGCAGCCGGGGACAGGGCACAGATACGCAGTATTTT. Protein product: CASSRGQGTDTQYF. This chain links TRBV5-4 with TRBJ2-3; TRBD1 matches 8 bases. CDR1 SGHNT and CDR2 YYREEE come from the germline V gene (reference sequence). This CDR3 is built from 14 residues. With V trimmed by 4 bases and J by 1 base, 2 bases remained unmatched.

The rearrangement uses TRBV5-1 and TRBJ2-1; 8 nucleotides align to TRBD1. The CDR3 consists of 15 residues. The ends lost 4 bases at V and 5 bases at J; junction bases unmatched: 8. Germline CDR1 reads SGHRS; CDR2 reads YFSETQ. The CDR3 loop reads CASSNRDRRNNEQFF. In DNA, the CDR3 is TGCGCCAGCAGCAACCGGGACAGGCGAAACAATGAGCAGTTCTTC.

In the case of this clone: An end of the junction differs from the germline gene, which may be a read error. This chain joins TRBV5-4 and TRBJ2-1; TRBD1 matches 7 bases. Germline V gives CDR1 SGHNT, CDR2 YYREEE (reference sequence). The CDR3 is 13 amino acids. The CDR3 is CASSLGLEAGGIF. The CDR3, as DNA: TGTGCCAGCAGCTTGGGTCTGGAGGCAGGGGGAATCTTC.

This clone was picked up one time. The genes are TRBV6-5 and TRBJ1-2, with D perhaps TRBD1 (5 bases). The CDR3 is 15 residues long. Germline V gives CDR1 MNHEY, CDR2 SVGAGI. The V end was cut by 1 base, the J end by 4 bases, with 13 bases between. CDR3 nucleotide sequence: TGTGCCAGCAGTTACTTACCAAGCGGGGGCTATGGCTACACCTTC. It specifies CASSYLPSGGYGYTF.